The rows below give T cell receptor beta chains drawn from one sample of a study of T cell responses to AZD1222 COVID-19 vaccine. Sequenced by immunoSEQ multiplex PCR; TCRdb stores in-frame clones only, minus some. This table has about 150,000 clones, 85% to 95% appearing once. The sample was peripheral blood, taken on day 0 of AZD1222 vaccination. All receptors come from an adult in good health. Each CDR3 is given with its conserved first and last residue. The order of the fields is V gene, clone size, CDR3 length, J gene, D gene, CDR3 DNA, CDR3 protein. D genes are given only for firm matches. Rows give clone size only sometimes, using once, few, many, or a class for an expanded clone.

V gene: TRBV5-1; clone size: .; CDR3 length: 13; J gene: TRBJ2-1; D gene: TRBD2; CDR3 DNA: TGCGCCAGCAGATTAGCGGGGGACAATGAGCAGTTCTTC; CDR3 protein: CASRLAGDNEQFF
V gene: TRBV5-1; clone size: .; CDR3 length: 15; J gene: TRBJ1-1; D gene: .; CDR3 DNA: TGCGCCAGCAGCTTGGTTTTAGGGCCGCTCACTGAAGCTTTCTTT; CDR3 protein: CASSLVLGPLTEAFF
V gene: TRBV7-8; clone size: .; CDR3 length: 12; J gene: TRBJ1-6; D gene: .; CDR3 DNA: TGTGCCAGCAGCGAGGACAATTCACCCCTCCACTTT; CDR3 protein: CASSEDNSPLHF
V gene: TRBV30; clone size: .; CDR3 length: 12; J gene: TRBJ2-3; D gene: .; CDR3 DNA: TGTGCCTGGAGTGGGTTCGACGATACGCAGTATTTT; CDR3 protein: CAWSGFDDTQYF
V gene: TRBV19; clone size: .; CDR3 length: 16; J gene: TRBJ1-3; D gene: TRBD1; CDR3 DNA: TGTGCCAGTAGTTCGGCAGGGGGCTTCTCTGGAAACACCATATATTTT; CDR3 protein: CASSSAGGFSGNTIYF
V gene: TRBV2; clone size: .; CDR3 length: 14; J gene: TRBJ1-2; D gene: .; CDR3 DNA: TGTGCCAGCAGCGGCGACTTAGGGGGGGATGGCTACACCTTC; CDR3 protein: CASSGDLGGDGYTF
V gene: TRBV28; clone size: .; CDR3 length: 15; J gene: TRBJ1-4; D gene: TRBD1; CDR3 DNA: TGTGCCAGCAGTTTGGGGGGGACAGGGGATGAAAAACTGTTTTTT; CDR3 protein: CASSLGGTGDEKLFF
V gene: TRBV29-1; clone size: .; CDR3 length: 17; J gene: TRBJ1-1; D gene: .; CDR3 DNA: TGCAGCGTTGAAGATCGGATGGGCCCAGGGCCACCCGCTGAAGCTTTCTTT; CDR3 protein: CSVEDRMGPGPPAEAFF
V gene: TRBV2; clone size: .; CDR3 length: 13; J gene: TRBJ1-5; D gene: .; CDR3 DNA: TGTGCCAGCGGGCAGAATAGCAATCAGCCCCAGCATTTT; CDR3 protein: CASGQNSNQPQHF
V gene: TRBV5-6; clone size: .; CDR3 length: 15; J gene: TRBJ1-4; D gene: TRBD1; CDR3 DNA: TGTGCCAGCAGTTTACGTATGACAGGGGAGGAAAAACTGTTTTTT; CDR3 protein: CASSLRMTGEEKLFF
V gene: TRBV7-2; clone size: .; CDR3 length: 14; J gene: TRBJ2-7; D gene: TRBD2; CDR3 DNA: TGTGCCAGCAGCGCCAGCGGGGGCGCCTACGAGCAGTACTTC; CDR3 protein: CASSASGGAYEQYF
V gene: TRBV6-5; clone size: .; CDR3 length: 13; J gene: TRBJ1-2; D gene: TRBD1; CDR3 DNA: TGTGCCAGCAGTCTTCAGGGGGCGGATGGCTACACCTTC; CDR3 protein: CASSLQGADGYTF
V gene: TRBV11-2; clone size: once; CDR3 length: 18; J gene: TRBJ1-2; D gene: TRBD1; CDR3 DNA: TGTGCCAGCAGCACTCGCCCAGGCGGGACAGGAGGTCGCCGTGGCTACACCTTC; CDR3 protein: CASSTRPGGTGGRRGYTF
V gene: TRBV6-2/TRBV6-3; clone size: .; CDR3 length: 15; J gene: TRBJ1-5; D gene: TRBD1; CDR3 DNA: TGTGCCAGCAGTTACTGGGACAGGGGGCCCCAGCCCCAGCATTTT; CDR3 protein: CASSYWDRGPQPQHF
V gene: TRBV3-1/TRBV3-2; clone size: once; CDR3 length: 16; J gene: TRBJ1-2; D gene: .; CDR3 DNA: TGTGCCAGCAGCCAAGATGGATGGCAGGCGATCTATGGCTACACCTTC; CDR3 protein: CASSQDGWQAIYGYTF
V gene: TRBV19; clone size: .; CDR3 length: 13; J gene: TRBJ1-3; D gene: .; CDR3 DNA: TGTGCCAGTACCATCCGGGCAGGAAACACCATATATTTT; CDR3 protein: CASTIRAGNTIYF
V gene: TRBV3-1/TRBV3-2; clone size: .; CDR3 length: 13; J gene: TRBJ1-5; D gene: .; CDR3 DNA: TGTGCCAGCAGCCAAACCCGGGACGGCGTACGGCATTTT; CDR3 protein: CASSQTRDGVRHF
V gene: TRBV10-3; clone size: .; CDR3 length: 12; J gene: TRBJ1-5; D gene: .; CDR3 DNA: TGTGCCATCAGTGAGTCGTCTGTCCCCCAGCATTTT; CDR3 protein: CAISESSVPQHF
V gene: TRBV19; clone size: .; CDR3 length: 13; J gene: TRBJ1-1; D gene: .; CDR3 DNA: TGTGCCAGTAGTATAGGGGACTCAGGCCGCGCTTTCTTT; CDR3 protein: CASSIGDSGRAFF
V gene: TRBV6-5; clone size: .; CDR3 length: 13; J gene: TRBJ1-4; D gene: .; CDR3 DNA: TGTGCCAGCAGACAGGGATTGGATGAAAAACTGTTTTTT; CDR3 protein: CASRQGLDEKLFF
V gene: TRBV12-3/TRBV12-4; clone size: .; CDR3 length: 12; J gene: TRBJ2-1; D gene: .; CDR3 DNA: TGTGCCAGCAGTTTAACGTCCAATGAGCAGTTCTTC; CDR3 protein: CASSLTSNEQFF
V gene: TRBV6-5; clone size: once; CDR3 length: 14; J gene: TRBJ2-7; D gene: TRBD1; CDR3 DNA: TGTGCCAGCAGACCGGGACAGGGGTCCTACGAGCAGTACTTC; CDR3 protein: CASRPGQGSYEQYF
V gene: TRBV21-1; clone size: .; CDR3 length: 14; J gene: TRBJ1-4; D gene: .; CDR3 DNA: TGTGCCAGCAGCAAAGGTGGATGTAATGAAAAACTGTTTTTT; CDR3 protein: CASSKGGCNEKLFF
V gene: TRBV18; clone size: .; CDR3 length: 15; J gene: TRBJ2-7; D gene: .; CDR3 DNA: TGTGCCAGCTCACCTAACCAGGGTGTCTCCTACGAGCAGTACTTC; CDR3 protein: CASSPNQGVSYEQYF
V gene: TRBV5-4; clone size: .; CDR3 length: 15; J gene: TRBJ1-3; D gene: TRBD1; CDR3 DNA: TGTGCCAGCAGCTTGCAGGGGGCCGCTGGAAACACCATATATTTT; CDR3 protein: CASSLQGAAGNTIYF
V gene: TRBV7-6; clone size: .; CDR3 length: 15; J gene: TRBJ1-3; D gene: .; CDR3 DNA: TGTGCCAGCAGCCCTAGCGTGGGGCCTGGAAACACCATATATTTT; CDR3 protein: CASSPSVGPGNTIYF
V gene: TRBV10-3; clone size: .; CDR3 length: 15; J gene: TRBJ1-2; D gene: .; CDR3 DNA: TGTGCCATCAGTGAAATTACAGGTGGGAATCTAGGGTACACCTTC; CDR3 protein: CAISEITGGNLGYTF
V gene: TRBV4-1; clone size: few; CDR3 length: 14; J gene: TRBJ1-4; D gene: .; CDR3 DNA: TGCGCCAGCAGCCAATCTCGGGGGGGGGAAAAACTGTTTTTT; CDR3 protein: CASSQSRGGEKLFF
V gene: TRBV7-9; clone size: .; CDR3 length: 16; J gene: TRBJ2-7; D gene: TRBD2; CDR3 DNA: TGTGCCAGCAGCAGTTATTTGAGCGGGAGCGGAGACGAGCAGTACTTC; CDR3 protein: CASSSYLSGSGDEQYF
V gene: TRBV18; clone size: .; CDR3 length: 16; J gene: TRBJ2-3; D gene: TRBD1; CDR3 DNA: TGTGCCAGCTCACCAATTCCAGGGGGCGGATTAGATACGCAGTATTTT; CDR3 protein: CASSPIPGGGLDTQYF
V gene: TRBV7-2; clone size: few; CDR3 length: 12; J gene: TRBJ2-7; D gene: .; CDR3 DNA: TGTGCCAGCAGCTTAGTGGGGAACGAGCAGTACTTC; CDR3 protein: CASSLVGNEQYF
V gene: TRBV6-7; clone size: .; CDR3 length: 12; J gene: TRBJ2-4; D gene: .; CDR3 DNA: TGTGCCAGCAGTTACGAGAAAAACATTCAGTACTTC; CDR3 protein: CASSYEKNIQYF
V gene: TRBV6-5; clone size: .; CDR3 length: 15; J gene: TRBJ2-7; D gene: .; CDR3 DNA: TGTGCCAGCAGCCGTGATTGGGGGAAATCCTACGAGCAGTACTTC; CDR3 protein: CASSRDWGKSYEQYF